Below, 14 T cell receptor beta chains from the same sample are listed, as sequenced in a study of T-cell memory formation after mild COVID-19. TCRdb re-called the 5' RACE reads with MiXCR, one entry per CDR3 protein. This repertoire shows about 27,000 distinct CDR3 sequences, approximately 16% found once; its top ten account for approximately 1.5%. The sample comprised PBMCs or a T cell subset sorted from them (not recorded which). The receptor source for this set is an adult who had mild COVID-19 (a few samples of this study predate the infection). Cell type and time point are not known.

CDR3 protein: CASSPGTSWTKNIQYF. In nucleotides, the CDR3 is TGTGCCAGCAGCCCCGGGACAAGTTGGACCAAAAACATTCAGTACTTC. V usage is TRBV7-8 and J usage is TRBJ2-4; D possibly corresponds to TRBD1 (6 bases). The CDR3 is 16 residues long. The ends were cut back, 5 bases at V and 2 bases at J, with 16 bases in the middle. The germline gives CDR1 SGHVS, CDR2 FQNEAQ.

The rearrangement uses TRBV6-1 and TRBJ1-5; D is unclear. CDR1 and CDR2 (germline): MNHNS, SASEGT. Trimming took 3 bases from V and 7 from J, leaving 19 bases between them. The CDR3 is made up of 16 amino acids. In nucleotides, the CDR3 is TGTGCCAGCAGTGAGTTCATTATCGGGGTTGGGCAGCCCCAGCATTTT. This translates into CASSEFIIGVGQPQHF.

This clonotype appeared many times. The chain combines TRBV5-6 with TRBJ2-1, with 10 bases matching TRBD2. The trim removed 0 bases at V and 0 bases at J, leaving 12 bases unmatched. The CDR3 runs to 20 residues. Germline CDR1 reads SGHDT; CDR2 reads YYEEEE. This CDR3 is CASSLDRSAGGLYSYNEQFF. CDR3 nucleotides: TGTGCCAGCAGCTTGGACAGGTCAGCGGGGGGGCTTTACTCCTACAATGAGCAGTTCTTC.

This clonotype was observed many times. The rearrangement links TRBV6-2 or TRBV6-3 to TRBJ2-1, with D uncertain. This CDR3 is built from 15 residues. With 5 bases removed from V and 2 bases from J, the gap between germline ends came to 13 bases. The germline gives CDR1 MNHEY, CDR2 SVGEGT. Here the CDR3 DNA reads TGTGCCAGCAGTCGAGCCGGAGAAGCCTACAATGAGCAGTTCTTC. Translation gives CASSRAGEAYNEQFF.

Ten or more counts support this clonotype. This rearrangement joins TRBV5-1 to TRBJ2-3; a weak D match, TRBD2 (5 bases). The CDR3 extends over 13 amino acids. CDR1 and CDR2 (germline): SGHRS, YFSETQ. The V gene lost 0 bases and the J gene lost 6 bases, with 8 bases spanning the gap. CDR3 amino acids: CASSLEGGDTQYF. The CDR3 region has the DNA TGCGCCAGCAGCTTGGAGGGCGGGGATACGCAGTATTTT.

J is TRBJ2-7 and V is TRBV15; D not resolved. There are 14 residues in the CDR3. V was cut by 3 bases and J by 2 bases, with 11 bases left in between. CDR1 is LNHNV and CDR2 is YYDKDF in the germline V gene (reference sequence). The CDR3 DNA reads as TGTGCCACCAGCAGGGAATATATAACCTACGAGCAGTACTTC. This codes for CATSREYITYEQYF. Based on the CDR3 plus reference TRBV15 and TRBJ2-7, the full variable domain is DAMVIQNPRYQVTQFGKPVTLSCSQTLNHNVMYWYQQKSSQAPKLLFHYYDKDFNNEADTPDNFQSRRPNTSFCFLDIRSPGLGDTAMYLCATSREYITYEQYFGPGTRLTVT.

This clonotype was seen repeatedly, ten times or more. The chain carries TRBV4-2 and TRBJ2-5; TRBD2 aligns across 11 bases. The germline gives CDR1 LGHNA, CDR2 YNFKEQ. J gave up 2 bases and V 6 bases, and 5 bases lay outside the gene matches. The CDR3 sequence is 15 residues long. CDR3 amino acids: CASRSGTSGQETQYF. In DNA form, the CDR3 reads TGTGCCAGCAGATCCGGGACTAGCGGACAAGAGACCCAGTACTTC.

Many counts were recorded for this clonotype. In DNA form, the CDR3 reads TGTGCCAGCAGCTTTCTCGAGTCAGGCCCGGGGGAGCAGTACTTC. This encodes CASSFLESGPGEQYF. The gene calls are TRBV11-2 and TRBJ2-7; weak D call: TRBD2 (5 bases). This CDR3 spans 15 amino acids. With 3 bases removed from V and 7 bases from J, the gap between germline ends came to 19 bases. Germline values: CDR1 SGHAT, CDR2 FQNNGV.

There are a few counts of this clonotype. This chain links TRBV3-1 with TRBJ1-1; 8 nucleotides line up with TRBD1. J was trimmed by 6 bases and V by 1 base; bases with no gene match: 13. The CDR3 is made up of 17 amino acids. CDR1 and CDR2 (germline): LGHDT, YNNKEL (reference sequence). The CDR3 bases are TGTGCCAGCAGCCAAGTTGGTGGCCCGGACAGGGTCCCTGAAGCTTTCTTT. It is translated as CASSQVGGPDRVPEAFF.

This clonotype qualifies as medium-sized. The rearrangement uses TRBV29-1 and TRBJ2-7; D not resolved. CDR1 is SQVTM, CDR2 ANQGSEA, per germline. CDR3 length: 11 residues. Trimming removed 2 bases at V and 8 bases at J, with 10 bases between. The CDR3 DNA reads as TGCAGCGTTGAACGGTCAGGCAAGCAGTACTTC. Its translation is CSVERSGKQYF.

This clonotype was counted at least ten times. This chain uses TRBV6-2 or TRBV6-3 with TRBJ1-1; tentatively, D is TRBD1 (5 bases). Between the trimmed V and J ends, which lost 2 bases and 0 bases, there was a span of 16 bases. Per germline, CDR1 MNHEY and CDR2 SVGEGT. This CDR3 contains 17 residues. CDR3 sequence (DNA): TGTGCCAGCAGTTACCGTACGAGTTACAGGCTGAACACTGAAGCTTTCTTT. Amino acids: CASSYRTSYRLNTEAFF.

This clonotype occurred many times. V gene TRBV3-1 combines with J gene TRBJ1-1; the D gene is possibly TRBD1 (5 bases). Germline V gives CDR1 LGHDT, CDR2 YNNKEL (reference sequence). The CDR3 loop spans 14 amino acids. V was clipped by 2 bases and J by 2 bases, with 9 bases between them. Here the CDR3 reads CASSQHRLNTEAFF. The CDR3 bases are TGTGCCAGCAGCCAACACAGGCTAAACACTGAAGCTTTCTTT.

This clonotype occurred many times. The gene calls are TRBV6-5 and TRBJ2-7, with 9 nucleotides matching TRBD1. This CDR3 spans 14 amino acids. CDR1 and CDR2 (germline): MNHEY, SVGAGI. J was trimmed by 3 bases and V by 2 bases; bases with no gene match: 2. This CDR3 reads CASSYRQGGYEQYF. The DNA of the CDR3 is TGTGCCAGCAGTTACCGACAGGGGGGCTACGAGCAGTACTTC.

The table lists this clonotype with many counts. This CDR3 reads CATYSGAGGELFF. The CDR3 coding sequence is TGTGCCACCTATAGTGGGGCAGGCGGGGAGCTGTTTTTT. The chain is built from TRBV28 and TRBJ2-2; D might be TRBD1 (5 bases). CDR3 length: 13 residues. V gave up 10 bases and J gave up 7 bases, with 16 bases separating them. Per germline, CDR1 MDHEN and CDR2 SYDVKM. Complete variable domain (other parts from reference TRBV28 and TRBJ2-2): DVKVTQSSRYLVKRTGEKVFLECVQDMDHENMFWYRQDPGLGLRLIYFSYDVKMKEKGDIPEGYSVSREKKERFSLILESASTNQTSMYLCATYSGAGGELFFGEGSRLTVL.